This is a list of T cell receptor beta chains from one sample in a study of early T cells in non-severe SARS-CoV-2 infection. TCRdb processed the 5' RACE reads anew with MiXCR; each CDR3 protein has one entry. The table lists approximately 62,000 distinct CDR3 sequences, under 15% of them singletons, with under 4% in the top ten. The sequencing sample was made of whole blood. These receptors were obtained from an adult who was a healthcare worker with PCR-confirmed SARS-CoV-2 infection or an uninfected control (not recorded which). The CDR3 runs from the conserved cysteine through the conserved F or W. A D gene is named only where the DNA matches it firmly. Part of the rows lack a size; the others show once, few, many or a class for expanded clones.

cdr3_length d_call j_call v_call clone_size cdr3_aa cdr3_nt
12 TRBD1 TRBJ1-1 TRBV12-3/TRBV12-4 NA CASSFDRGHAFF TGTGCCAGCAGTTTTGACAGGGGGCACGCTTTCTTT
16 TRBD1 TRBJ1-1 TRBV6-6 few CASRHRRTGLNTEAFF TGTGCCAGCCGCCATCGAAGGACAGGGCTGAACACTGAAGCTTTCTTT
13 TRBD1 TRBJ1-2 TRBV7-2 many CASSLDRGYGYTF TGTGCCAGCAGCTTAGACAGGGGCTATGGCTACACCTTC
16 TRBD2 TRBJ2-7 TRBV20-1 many CSARVAGTSVLYEQYF TGCAGTGCTAGAGTGGCCGGGACTAGCGTCTTATACGAGCAGTACTTC
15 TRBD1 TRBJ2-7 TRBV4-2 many CASSRPGQGSYEQYF TGTGCCAGCAGCCGACCGGGACAGGGATCCTACGAGCAGTACTTC
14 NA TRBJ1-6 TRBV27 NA CASSQGQLNSPLHF TGTGCCAGCAGTCAAGGACAGCTTAATTCACCCCTCCACTTT
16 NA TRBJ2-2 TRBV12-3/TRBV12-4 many CASSFRGLSNTGELFF TGTGCCAGCAGTTTTCGAGGGCTTTCTAACACCGGGGAGCTGTTTTTT
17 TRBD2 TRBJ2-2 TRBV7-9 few CASSLVGGRAHTGELFF TGTGCCAGCAGCTTAGTTGGCGGGAGGGCCCACACCGGGGAGCTGTTTTTT
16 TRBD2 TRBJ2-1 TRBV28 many CASSLPGLAGLNEQFF TGTGCCAGCAGCTTACCGGGACTAGCGGGCCTCAATGAGCAGTTCTTC
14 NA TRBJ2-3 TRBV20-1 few CSAILGDGTDTQYF TGCAGTGCTATTTTGGGAGACGGCACAGATACGCAGTATTTT
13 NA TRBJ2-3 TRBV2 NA CASRRDSTGTQYF TGTGCCAGCAGGCGGGATAGCACAGGTACGCAGTATTTT
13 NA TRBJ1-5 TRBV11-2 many CASSLSLGQPQHF TGTGCCAGCAGCTTATCGTTAGGTCAGCCCCAGCATTTT
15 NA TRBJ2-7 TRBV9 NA CASSARGTSGYEQYF TGTGCCAGCAGCGCGAGGGGGACATCTGGATACGAGCAGTACTTC
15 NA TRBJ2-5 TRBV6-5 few CASSSSTGSLGTQYF TGTGCCAGCAGTTCCAGTACCGGGAGTCTGGGGACCCAGTACTTC
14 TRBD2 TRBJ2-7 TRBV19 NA CASRRTSSTYEQYF TGTGCCAGTAGACGGACTAGTTCGACCTACGAGCAGTACTTC
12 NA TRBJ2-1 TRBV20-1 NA CSAGLAGNEQFF TGCAGTGCTGGCCTAGCCGGGAATGAGCAGTTCTTC
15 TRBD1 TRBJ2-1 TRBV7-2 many CASSLAGQGYNEQFF TGTGCCAGCAGCTTGGCGGGACAGGGTTACAATGAGCAGTTCTTC